The 28 T cell receptor beta chains below were found in one sample sequenced in a study of blood T cells in healthy people across ages. Then a second PCR, running roughly 7 to 11 cycles, was carried out with a sample-barcoded 5' primer and a J-beta primer mix. TCRdb called the 5' RACE reads again in MiXCR, with one record for every CDR3 protein. In the table there are roughly 500,000 distinct CDR3 sequences, about 25% of which are singletons. The sample was blood. The source of these receptors is a woman in her 70s in good health.

The V call is TRBV20-1, the J call TRBJ2-5, with 9 bases lining up with TRBD2. TRBJ2-1 matches the DNA end more closely, so the J call is doubtful. The germline gives CDR1 DFQATT, CDR2 SNEGSKA (reference sequence). The CDR3 loop spans 15 amino acids. CDR3 residues: CSARDLAGVPNEQFF. In nucleotides, the CDR3 is TGCAGTGCTAGAGATTTAGCGGGAGTACCCAATGAGCAGTTCTTC.

The genes are TRBV11-2 and TRBJ1-2, with D uncertain. The CDR3 covers 14 residues. Germline V gene data show CDR1 as SGHAT and CDR2 as FQNNGV. Trimming removed 1 base from V and 7 bases from J, with 13 bases in between. DNA for the CDR3: TGTGCCAGCAGCTTAGGCTTGTCAGCGGCTGGCTACACCTTC. It is translated as CASSLGLSAAGYTF.

The rearrangement joins TRBV12-3 or TRBV12-4 to TRBJ2-7; TRBD2 aligns across 9 bases. Trimming cost V 5 bases and J 4 bases; bases outside gene matches: 9. The CDR3 is 15 amino acids. The CDR3 DNA follows: TGTGCCAGCAGTCTCGTAGCGGGGGCAAGTTACGAGCAGTACTTC. Its translation: CASSLVAGASYEQYF.

The genes are TRBV27 and TRBJ1-2, with 10 bases lining up with TRBD1. Germline V gene sequence: CDR1 MNHEY, CDR2 SMNVEV (reference sequence). V was clipped by 5 bases and J by 4 bases; unmatched bases: 10. The CDR3 loop spans 16 amino acids. In DNA, the CDR3 is TGTGCCAGCAGTCTTACCGGGACAGGGGCATTCTATGGCTACACCTTC. Protein product: CASSLTGTGAFYGYTF.

The chain combines TRBV5-1 with TRBJ2-3; 7 nucleotides align to TRBD2. The germline V gene has CDR1 SGHRS and CDR2 YFSETQ. The CDR3 has 15 residues. The V gene end was trimmed by 0 bases and the J gene end by 6 bases; junction bases not matched to a gene: 7. In DNA, the CDR3 is TGCGCCAGCAGCTTGGCCGGGGGGATAAGGGATACGCAGTATTTT. It codes for CASSLAGGIRDTQYF.

CDR3 residues: CASSLDAHGYEQYF. CDR3 DNA: TGTGCCAGCAGCTTGGATGCCCATGGGTACGAGCAGTACTTC. V usage is TRBV6-1 and J usage is TRBJ2-5, with D hard to call. The J call is uncertain, as TRBJ2-7 better fits the DNA end. This CDR3 spans 14 amino acids. CDR1 MNHNS and CDR2 SASEGT come from the germline V gene.

This clonotype has more than one count but fewer than ten. The CDR3 loop is CASSRGTVRYEKLFF. DNA for the CDR3: TGTGCCAGCAGTCGAGGGACGGTCAGATACGAAAAACTGTTTTTT. The gene calls are TRBV6-1 and TRBJ1-4, with a weak D call TRBD1 (5 bases). The length of the CDR3 is 15 residues. The V gene lost 5 bases and the J gene lost 8 bases, with 18 bases spanning the gap. Germline CDR1 MNHNS, CDR2 SASEGT.

The chain combines TRBV5-1 with TRBJ2-7, with D possibly TRBD2 on 6 matching bases. V was trimmed by 9 bases and J by 0 bases, leaving 13 bases between them. This CDR3 is built from 13 residues. Germline V lookup: CDR1 SGHRS, CDR2 YFSETQ. The CDR3 DNA reads as TGCGCCACCCGGGACTCCAGCTCCTACGAGCAGTACTTC. As protein: CATRDSSSYEQYF.

V and J are TRBV7-2 and TRBJ1-1, with D uncertain. In germline, CDR1 is SGHTA, CDR2 FQGNSA. The CDR3 runs 14 residues. The V and J ends lost 5 bases and 11 bases respectively, with 21 bases between them. CDR3: CASSPLGSWGKAFF. The CDR3, as DNA: TGTGCCAGCAGCCCGCTGGGGTCCTGGGGAAAGGCTTTCTTT.

The table lists this clonotype with a few counts. The rearrangement links TRBV4-2 to TRBJ1-5; D not resolved. Germline V gives CDR1 LGHNA, CDR2 YNFKEQ. This CDR3 is built from 15 residues. Trimming stripped 0 bases from V and 1 base from J, with 7 bases between. CDR3 protein: CASSQEDLSNQPQHF. The CDR3 DNA sequence: TGTGCCAGCAGCCAAGAGGACCTGAGCAATCAGCCCCAGCATTTT.

This clonotype was seen once. This chain's CDR3 is CASSHPGQKAYEQYF. For the CDR3, the DNA is TGCGCCAGCAGCCATCCGGGACAGAAAGCCTACGAGCAGTACTTC. The chain joins TRBV4-1 to TRBJ2-7, with 7 bases lining up with TRBD1. V was clipped by 3 bases and J by 2 bases; unmatched bases: 7. Germline-derived CDR1 and CDR2 are MGHRA and YSYEKL. The CDR3 length is 15 residues.

The V gene is TRBV6-1, the J gene TRBJ2-5; tentatively, D is TRBD2 (5 bases). The length of the CDR3 is 14 residues. Looked up from germline, CDR1 is MNHNS and CDR2 is SASEGT. Deletions cut 4 bases from V and 4 bases from J, with 13 bases between. This chain's CDR3 is CASSVSDSTETQYF. CDR3 bases: TGTGCCAGCAGTGTGTCGGACTCCACAGAGACCCAGTACTTC.

This clonotype was seen only a few times. The chain joins TRBV7-9 to TRBJ2-5; no clear D gene. There are 12 residues in the CDR3. Germline-derived CDR1 and CDR2 are SEHNR and FQNEAQ (reference sequence). The ends were cut back, 5 bases at V and 4 bases at J, with 8 bases in the middle. CDR3 in amino acids: CASSQRSETQYF. DNA of the CDR3: TGTGCCAGCAGCCAGCGATCAGAGACCCAGTACTTC.

V usage is TRBV9 and J usage is TRBJ2-3, with D possibly being TRBD1 or TRBD2 (5 bases each). The CDR3 contains 18 residues. CDR1 and CDR2 (germline): SGDLS, YYNGEE. V dropped 3 bases and J dropped 0 bases, with 20 bases sitting between them. CDR3 sequence: CASSDERGGKPSTDTQYF. The CDR3 DNA sequence: TGTGCCAGCAGCGACGAGCGTGGGGGAAAACCTAGCACAGATACGCAGTATTTT.

The table lists this clonotype with a few counts. This chain joins TRBV25-1 and TRBJ1-2; the D gene is possibly TRBD1 (6 bases). The CDR3 contains 13 residues. Trimming took off 4 bases at V and 8 bases at J, with 14 bases between the two ends. The V gene's germline CDR1 is MGHDK and CDR2 SYGVNS. CDR3 sequence: CASSAWGAEGYTF. The CDR3 DNA follows: TGTGCCAGCAGTGCTTGGGGGGCAGAGGGCTACACCTTC.

This clonotype was detected a few times. The chain couples TRBV7-2 to TRBJ1-3; D gene uncertain. This CDR3 is 14 amino acids long. Germline loops: CDR1 SGHTA, CDR2 FQGNSA. V dropped 2 bases and J dropped 2 bases, with 7 bases sitting between them. CDR3 residues: CASSLQETGNTIYF. In DNA, the CDR3 is TGTGCCAGCAGCTTACAGGAAACTGGAAACACCATATATTTT.

The count of this clonotype is one. The chain joins TRBV10-3 to TRBJ1-1; no clear D. V lost 6 bases and J 1 base, leaving 6 bases between the germline ends. This CDR3 region has 12 residues. CDR1 is ENHRY, CDR2 SYGVKD, per germline. The CDR3 DNA sequence: TGTGCCATCAGACCGGGGAACACTGAAGCTTTCTTT. Its protein product is CAIRPGNTEAFF.

This chain uses TRBV5-1 with TRBJ2-3, with D tentatively TRBD2 (5 bases). This CDR3 comprises 15 residues. The V end lost 1 base, the J end lost 0 bases, and 9 bases lay between the germline ends. CDR1 is SGHRS and CDR2 is YFSETQ in the germline V gene. The chain's CDR3 is CASSLRGTSTDTQYF. As DNA, the CDR3 is TGCGCCAGCAGCTTGCGGGGTACGAGCACAGATACGCAGTATTTT.

This clonotype was seen a handful of times. The V gene is TRBV7-8, the J gene TRBJ2-7, with 9 bases lining up with TRBD1. The V segment lost 0 bases and the J segment 0 bases; nucleotides outside the gene matches: 9. Germline V gives CDR1 SGHVS, CDR2 FQNEAQ. This CDR3 contains 18 residues. For the CDR3, the DNA is TGTGCCAGCAGCTTAGCGTTGGGGACAGGGACGAGCTCCTACGAGCAGTACTTC. This encodes CASSLALGTGTSSYEQYF.

The gene calls are TRBV7-2 and TRBJ2-7; D may be TRBD1 or TRBD2 (6 bases each). The germline gives CDR1 SGHTA, CDR2 FQGNSA. Trimming took 9 bases from V and 1 from J, leaving 19 bases between them. This CDR3 has 15 residues. The CDR3 DNA sequence: TGTGCCAGTACCTTGTGGGGGGCAGGGTCCTACGAGCAGTACTTC. Protein sequence: CASTLWGAGSYEQYF.

This clonotype turned up a few times. The chain employs TRBV7-8 and TRBJ1-3, with 9 positions matching TRBD1. CDR1 and CDR2 from the germline V gene are SGHVS and FQNEAQ. V shed 1 base and J 10 bases; nucleotides not matched to a gene: 11. The CDR3 length is 16 residues. The CDR3 reads CASSLVGQGGETTIYF. The CDR3 DNA reads as TGTGCCAGCAGCTTAGTGGGACAGGGAGGAGAAACGACCATATATTTT.

The chain couples TRBV18 to TRBJ2-1, with TRBD1 matching 10 bases. The last part of the DNA fits TRBJ2-5 better; the J call may be wrong. This CDR3 spans 17 amino acids. Looked up from germline, CDR1 is KGHSH and CDR2 is LQKENI. In nucleotides, the CDR3 is TGTGCCAGCTCACCATTACGGGACAGGGGATTCCTCGAGACCCAGTACTTC. It codes for CASSPLRDRGFLETQYF.

This clonotype was seen a few times. The V and J genes are TRBV11-2 and TRBJ2-1, with 11 bases that match TRBD2. The CDR3 sequence is 18 residues long. Trimming cost V 5 bases and J 0 bases; bases outside gene matches: 9. CDR1 and CDR2 (germline): SGHAT, FQNNGV. The CDR3 is CASSPGLAGLSSYNEQFF. The CDR3 coding sequence is TGTGCCAGCAGCCCCGGACTAGCGGGCCTGAGCTCCTACAATGAGCAGTTCTTC.

This clonotype occurred a few times. A junction end diverges from the germline sequence, so it may reflect a read error. This sequence joins TRBV5-1 and TRBJ2-1, with D unclear. This CDR3 contains 15 residues. Germline CDR1 is SGHRS and CDR2 is YFSETQ. CDR3 DNA: TGCGCCAGCAGCCTCGACTGGTACTCCCACAATGAGCAGTTCTTC. Its protein product is CASSLDWYSHNEQFF.

This clonotype was counted a few times. The genes are TRBV10-2 and TRBJ2-4; 9 bases map to TRBD1. The J segment lost 5 bases and the V segment lost 8 bases, leaving 7 bases of the junction unmatched. Germline-derived CDR1 and CDR2 are WSHSY and SAAADI. This CDR3 has 14 residues. CDR3 in DNA: TGCGCCAGCTCCAGACAGGGGGTCGAAAACATTCAGTACTTC. It specifies CASSRQGVENIQYF.

This clonotype turned up a few times. This sequence joins TRBV4-2 and TRBJ1-5, with D possibly being TRBD1 (6 bases). In germline, CDR1 is LGHNA, CDR2 YNFKEQ. This CDR3 contains 18 residues. The V and J ends lost 0 bases and 0 bases respectively, with 15 bases between them. CDR3 bases: TGTGCCAGCAGCCAAGATTCGTACAGGGAGTATAGCAATCAGCCCCAGCATTTT. Its translation: CASSQDSYREYSNQPQHF.

V gene TRBV27 combines with J gene TRBJ2-5, with TRBD2 matching over 8 bases. Trimming at V came to 5 bases and at J to 1 base, leaving 6 bases not matched to a gene. From germline, CDR1 is MNHEY and CDR2 SMNVEV (reference sequence). The CDR3 totals 15 residues. DNA for the CDR3: TGTGCCAGCAGTACTTCACTAGCGGCCCAAGAGACCCAGTACTTC. The encoded protein is CASSTSLAAQETQYF.

CDR3: CASSQLTGYEQYF. The CDR3 nucleotides read TGTGCCAGCAGCCAATTGACAGGCTACGAGCAGTACTTC. The chain is built from TRBV3-1 and TRBJ2-1; maybe TRBD1 (6 bases). The J call is uncertain, as TRBJ2-7 better fits the DNA end. CDR1 is LGHDT, CDR2 YNNKEL, per germline (reference sequence). CDR3 length: 13 amino acids.